This T cell receptor (beta chain) originates from a study of cytomegalovirus exposure and HLA in healthy donors. About this clone: The antigen remains undetermined.

Primers for the PCR totalled 60 Vbeta and 13 Jbeta. Some clones are missing from TCRdb's copy, which holds only in-frame ones; the method was immunoSEQ multiplex PCR. Of under 150,000 clones listed, roughly 79% are singletons. Study findings and constraints: Later on, an analysis found that several of the most significant clusters appeared to be linked to common viral pathogens, which included parvovirus B19. Rarity characterized most TCR sequences, yet some public TCRs appeared in many donors. Sequencing probably produced one cluster of sequence variants that were highly shared. The presence/absence work took it that sequencing depth was about the same across donors.

This CDR3 region has 16 residues. V lost 3 bases, J lost 3 bases, and 8 bases stayed unmatched. Germline V gene sequence: CDR1 LNHDA, CDR2 SQIVND (reference sequence). This TCR was recovered from a woman in her thirties or forties in good health and CMV-seropositive. Specimen: PBMCs. The chain recombines TRBV19 with TRBJ2-3; 8 nucleotides line up with TRBD2. The CDR3 loop is CASSMERGPITDTQYF. CDR3 DNA sequence: TGTGCCAGTAGTATGGAGCGGGGGCCGATAACAGATACGCAGTATTTT. The variable domain in full, completed from reference TRBV19 and TRBJ2-3, reads DGGITQSPKYLFRKEGQNVTLSCEQNLNHDAMYWYRQDPGQGLRLIYYSQIVNDFQKGDIAEGYSVSREKKESFPLTVTSAQKNPTAFYLCASSMERGPITDTQYFGPGTRLTVL.